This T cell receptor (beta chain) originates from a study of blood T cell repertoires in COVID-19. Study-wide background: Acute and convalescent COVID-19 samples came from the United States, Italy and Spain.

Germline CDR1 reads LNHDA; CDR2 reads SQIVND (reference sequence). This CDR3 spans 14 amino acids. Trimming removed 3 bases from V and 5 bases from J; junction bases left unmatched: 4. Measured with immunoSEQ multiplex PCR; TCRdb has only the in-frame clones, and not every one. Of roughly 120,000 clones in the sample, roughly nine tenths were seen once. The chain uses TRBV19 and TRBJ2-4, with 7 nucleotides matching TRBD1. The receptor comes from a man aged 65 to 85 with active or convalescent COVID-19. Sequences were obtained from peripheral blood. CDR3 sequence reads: CASSIDRVENIQYF. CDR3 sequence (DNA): TGTGCCAGTAGTATCGACAGGGTCGAAAACATTCAGTACTTC.